Within the sample, the clone carrying this T cell receptor beta chain is medium-sized (0.01 to 0.1%). Its antigen remains unknown. Alpha and beta constant-region primers primed reverse transcription of 400 to 650 ng RNA. Alpha and beta chain libraries were made separately by chain-specific third strand synthesis with multiplexing indices. The SP2 site served as the priming point for second strand synthesis. After a brief PCR adding P5, P7 and a second index, roughly 24 amplification cycles followed. In TCRdb, the 5' RACE reads were re-called with MiXCR into one record per CDR3 protein. The sample gives about 5,800 distinct CDR3 sequences, roughly a tenth of which show up once; over 10% is in the top ten. These data come from a study of HIV-infected patients and healthy controls. Study-wide findings and caveats: Diversity differences between study cohorts were not due to their slight age and sex differences. Healthy controls carried many MAIT alpha-chain CDR3s, while HIV+ repertoires had few.

The repertoire came from unfractionated whole blood and reflected all unsorted peripheral T cells. This CDR3 has 14 residues. The V end lost 1 base, the J end lost 1 base, and 7 bases lay between the germline ends. The germline V gene has CDR1 SGHTA and CDR2 FQGNSA. The gene calls are TRBV7-2 and TRBJ1-2; D gene uncertain. The sequence was collected from an adult with HIV infection. Sequencing used blood, obtained before antiretroviral therapy. The CDR3 nucleotides are TGTGCCAGCAGCTTAGGCAGGATTAACTATGGCTACACCTTC. Translating gives CASSLGRINYGYTF.